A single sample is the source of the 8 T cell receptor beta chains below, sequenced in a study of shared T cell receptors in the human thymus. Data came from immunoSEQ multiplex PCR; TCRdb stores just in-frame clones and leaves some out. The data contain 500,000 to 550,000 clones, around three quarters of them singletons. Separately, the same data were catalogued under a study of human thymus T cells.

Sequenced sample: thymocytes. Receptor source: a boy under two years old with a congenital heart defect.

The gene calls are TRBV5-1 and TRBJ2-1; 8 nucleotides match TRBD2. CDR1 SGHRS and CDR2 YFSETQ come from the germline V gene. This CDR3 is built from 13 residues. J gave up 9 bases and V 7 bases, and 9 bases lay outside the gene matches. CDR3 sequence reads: CASWGGGQSEQFF. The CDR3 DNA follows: TGCGCCAGCTGGGGCGGGGGGCAAAGTGAGCAGTTCTTC.

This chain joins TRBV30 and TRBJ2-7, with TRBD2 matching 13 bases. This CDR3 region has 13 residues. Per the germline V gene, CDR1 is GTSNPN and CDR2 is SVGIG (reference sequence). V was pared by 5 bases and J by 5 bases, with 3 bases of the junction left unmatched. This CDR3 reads CAWGTSGNHEQYF. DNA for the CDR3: TGTGCCTGGGGGACTAGCGGGAACCACGAGCAGTACTTC.

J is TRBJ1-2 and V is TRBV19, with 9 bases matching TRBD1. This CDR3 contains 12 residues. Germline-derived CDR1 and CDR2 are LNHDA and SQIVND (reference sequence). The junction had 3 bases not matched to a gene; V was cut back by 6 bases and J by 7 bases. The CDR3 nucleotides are TGTGCCAGTAGGGGACAGGGCCGTGGCTACACCTTC. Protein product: CASRGQGRGYTF.

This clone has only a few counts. Written as DNA, the CDR3 is TGTGCCAGCAGCCTACAAGCGGCTACTAGCACAGATACGCAGTATTTT. Its protein product is CASSLQAATSTDTQYF. The chain has TRBV7-2 and TRBJ2-3, with D tentatively TRBD2 (5 bases). CDR1 is SGHTA and CDR2 is FQGNSA in the germline V gene. Trimming left V 5 bases short and J 0 bases short, with 15 bases between. The CDR3 is 16 amino acids.

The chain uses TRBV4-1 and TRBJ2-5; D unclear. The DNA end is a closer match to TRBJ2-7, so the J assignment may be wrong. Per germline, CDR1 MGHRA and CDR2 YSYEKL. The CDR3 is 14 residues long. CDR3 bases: TGCGCCAGCAGCCAAGGTTCAGGCTCCTACGAGCAGTACTTC. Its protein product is CASSQGSGSYEQYF.

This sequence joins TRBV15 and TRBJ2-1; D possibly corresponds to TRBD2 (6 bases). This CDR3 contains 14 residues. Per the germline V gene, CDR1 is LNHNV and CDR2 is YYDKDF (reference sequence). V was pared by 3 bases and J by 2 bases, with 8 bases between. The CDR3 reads CATSRLAPYNEQFF. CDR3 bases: TGTGCCACCAGCAGGCTAGCGCCCTACAATGAGCAGTTCTTC.

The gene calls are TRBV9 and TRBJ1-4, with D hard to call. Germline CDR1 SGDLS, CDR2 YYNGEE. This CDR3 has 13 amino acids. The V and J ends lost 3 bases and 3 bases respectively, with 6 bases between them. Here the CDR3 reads CASSAGSNEKLFF. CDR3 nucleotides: TGTGCCAGCAGCGCGGGTTCTAATGAAAAACTGTTTTTT.

This chain's CDR3 is CASSSKGAGGPDVGHNEQFF. For the CDR3, the DNA is TGCGCCAGCAGCTCCAAGGGAGCGGGAGGGCCGGATGTGGGCCACAATGAGCAGTTCTTC. The rearrangement links TRBV5-1 to TRBJ2-1; 10 positions match TRBD2. Germline values: CDR1 SGHRS, CDR2 YFSETQ. CDR3 length: 20 amino acids. With 3 bases clipped from V and 5 bases from J, the junction kept 20 bases outside the gene matches.